Reported below is one T cell receptor beta chain. The source of the sample is a study of blood T cell repertoires in COVID-19. For the study at large: PBMCs, B-cell-depleted T cells, or T cells provided the cDNA or gDNA that made up the material.

TCRdb's copy holds only in-frame clones and misses some; the assay was immunoSEQ multiplex PCR. The profile shows approximately 230,000 clones, 85% to 90% of them singletons. The CDR3 consists of 14 residues. Trimming removed 5 bases at V and 1 base at J, with 8 bases between. Germline V gene lookup returns CDR1 MDHEN and CDR2 SYDVKM. The chain has TRBV28 and TRBJ2-2; D remains ambiguous. The sample taken for sequencing was peripheral blood. This receptor was identified in a man older than 75 with acute or convalescent COVID-19. The CDR3 DNA reads TGTGCCAGCAGTGGCAGCGTGAACACCGGGGAGCTGTTTTTT. Encoded protein: CASSGSVNTGELFF.